This entry lists 12 T cell receptor beta chains sequenced from one sample in a study of Graves' ophthalmopathy and Graves' hyperthyroidism (dated by TCRdb to 2017 to 2018). Reads for this sample came from an Illumina HiSeq 2000. For repertoire sequencing, the TCR beta CDR3 regions were amplified from RNA transcripts. A first-round RT-PCR used HTBI primers with the Qiagen OneStep RT-PCR kit, followed by a second-round multiplex PCR, size selection and purification. The public reads were run again by TCRdb, first through fastp at Q25 and then through MiXCR, and only productive beta chains were kept. Every entry covers one CDR3 protein and lists the most common genes and DNA from its rows. The sample table shows 680,000 or so distinct CDR3 sequences, and approximately 22% are seen once. The ten largest clonotypes hold more than 5.5% of the sample. Sequenced: peripheral blood. The receptors here all came from a woman under 30 with stable Graves' hyperthyroidism. Some clones in this sample may be carry-over from other donors' samples. Donor details come from another sample of the same person, matched by shared clones.

The rearrangement links TRBV28 to TRBJ1-2; a weak D match, TRBD1 (5 bases). Germline CDR1 is MDHEN and CDR2 is SYDVKM. The CDR3 length is 14 residues. V gave up 5 bases and J gave up 3 bases, with 13 bases separating them. CDR3 DNA sequence: TGTGCCAGCAGTAGACACGGGACCTACTATGGCTACACCTTC. Its translation is CASSRHGTYYGYTF.

This clonotype was detected ten times or more. The V call is TRBV6-1, the J call TRBJ2-7; D may be TRBD2 (6 bases). The CDR3 has 14 residues. Germline V gene lookup returns CDR1 MNHNS and CDR2 SASEGT. The germline V and J ends were trimmed by 8 bases and 5 bases, with 19 bases remaining between them. The DNA of the CDR3 is TGTGCCAGCGCGAGGGACTGGGATGAGCACGAGCAGTACTTC. It yields the protein CASARDWDEHEQYF.

The chain combines TRBV6-1 with TRBJ2-6; D unresolved. Trimming removed 8 bases at V and 2 bases at J, with 7 bases between. Per germline, CDR1 MNHNS and CDR2 SASEGT. The CDR3 consists of 13 residues. The CDR3 spells CASQAPGANVLTF. CDR3 nucleotides: TGTGCCAGCCAGGCTCCTGGGGCCAACGTCCTGACTTTC.

This clonotype was counted at least ten times. With a much larger clone just one base away, this may be a read error. The chain recombines TRBV25-1 with TRBJ2-6; D call uncertain. CDR1 and CDR2 from the germline V gene are MGHDK and SYGVNS. This CDR3 has 13 amino acids. Trimming removed 4 bases at V and 2 bases at J, with 3 bases between. DNA of the CDR3: TGTGCCAGCAGTGCCCCTGGGGCCAACGTCCTGACTTTC. Translated: CASSAPGANVLTF.

This clonotype has at least ten counts. The chain combines TRBV27 with TRBJ2-7; no firm D call. Trimming stripped 6 bases from V and 7 bases from J, with 13 bases between. The CDR3 runs to 12 residues. CDR1 and CDR2 (germline): MNHEY, SMNVEV (reference sequence). CDR3 in DNA: TGTGCCAGCAGGGACGATCTTTGGGAGCAGTACTTC. Translating gives CASRDDLWEQYF.

The chain employs TRBV12-3 or TRBV12-4 and TRBJ2-7; possible D gene TRBD1, 5 bases. CDR3 size: 12 residues. V was pared by 6 bases and J by 1 base, with 7 bases between. DNA for the CDR3: TGTGCCAGCAGCGGACATTCCTACGAGCAGTACTTC. It is translated as CASSGHSYEQYF.

The chain uses TRBV5-1 and TRBJ2-7, with 9 bases matching TRBD2. From germline, CDR1 is SGHRS and CDR2 YFSETQ. The CDR3 is made up of 18 amino acids. The J segment lost 2 bases and the V segment lost 0 bases, leaving 12 bases of the junction unmatched. The CDR3 DNA sequence: TGCGCCAGCAGCTTGGGTTATGAACTAGCGGGCAAACCCTACGAGCAGTACTTC. Its translation is CASSLGYELAGKPYEQYF.

This clonotype was detected ten times or more. V is TRBV6-5 and J is TRBJ2-2, with 7 bases lining up with TRBD2. Germline CDR1 reads MNHEY; CDR2 reads SVGAGI. J lost 4 bases, V lost 2 bases, and 7 bases had no gene match. This CDR3 region has 16 residues. Here the CDR3 DNA reads TGTGCCAGCAGTTACAGGGGAGGGGATTCCACCGGGGAGCTGTTTTTT. Translating gives CASSYRGGDSTGELFF.

The table lists this clonotype with many counts. The chain links TRBV10-2 to TRBJ2-7; D is uncertain. V was trimmed by 0 bases and J by 9 bases, leaving 15 bases between them. Germline V CDR1 and CDR2: WSHSY, SAAADI. This CDR3 spans 14 amino acids. The CDR3 nucleotides read TGCGCCAGCAGTGAGTCGAGGAGTATCGCTCCGCAGTACTTC. Its protein product is CASSESRSIAPQYF.

The V gene is TRBV7-3, the J gene TRBJ2-2; 8 bases align to TRBD1. The CDR3 runs to 16 residues. Germline CDR1 is SGHTA and CDR2 is FQGTGA. The V segment lost 4 bases and the J segment 6 bases; nucleotides outside the gene matches: 10. The CDR3 loop reads CASSSQPLQGAGELFF. In nucleotides, the CDR3 is TGTGCCAGCAGCTCCCAACCCCTACAGGGGGCCGGGGAGCTGTTTTTT.

The chain couples TRBV3-1 to TRBJ1-1; no reliable D call. The CDR3 extends over 15 amino acids. Germline V gene sequence: CDR1 LGHDT, CDR2 YNNKEL (reference sequence). Between the trimmed V and J ends, which lost 5 bases and 6 bases, there was a span of 19 bases. CDR3 in DNA: TGTGCCAGCAGCATTGGCACCGGGGAGTTTTCTGAAGCTTTCTTT. This sequence encodes CASSIGTGEFSEAFF.

This clonotype was recorded many times. V and J are TRBV12-3 or TRBV12-4 and TRBJ2-2; maybe TRBD1 (6 bases). The V end lost 3 bases, the J end lost 3 bases, and 11 bases lay between the germline ends. The CDR3 is made up of 15 amino acids. For the CDR3, the DNA is TGTGCCAGCAGTTTCAGTACAGGGTACACCGGGGAGCTGTTTTTT. Amino acid sequence: CASSFSTGYTGELFF.